A single sample is the source of the 21 T cell receptor beta chains below, sequenced in a study of PD-1 blockade in classical Hodgkin lymphoma. Sequencing was performed with immunoSEQ multiplex PCR; in TCRdb, only in-frame clones are kept and a portion is missing. The sample holds 66,000 or so clones, 71% seen once. The patients all showed relapse after autologous stem cell transplantation, while their brentuximab vedotin exposure varied. The sequenced sample was peripheral blood mononuclear cells (PBMCs), obtained before the second cycle of nivolumab. The receptors come from a human donor with classical Hodgkin lymphoma.

The rearrangement uses TRBV9 and TRBJ2-5; no clear D. The J call is uncertain, as TRBJ2-7 better fits the DNA end. CDR3 length: 15 amino acids. The germline gives CDR1 SGDLS, CDR2 YYNGEE. CDR3 sequence (DNA): TGTGCCAGCAGCGTAGAAGACTCCCGCTCCTACGAGCAGTACTTC. It yields the protein CASSVEDSRSYEQYF.

This chain links TRBV30 with TRBJ1-5; D gene unclear. Trimming removed 3 bases at V and 2 bases at J, with 17 bases between. CDR1 and CDR2 from the germline V gene are GTSNPN and SVGIG (reference sequence). The CDR3 totals 16 residues. The CDR3 sequence is CAWSPKAGWRNQPQHF. The DNA of the CDR3 is TGTGCCTGGAGCCCAAAGGCCGGGTGGCGCAATCAGCCCCAGCATTTT.

The J gene is TRBJ1-4, the V gene TRBV7-9; possible D gene TRBD1, 5 bases. Looked up from germline, CDR1 is SEHNR and CDR2 is FQNEAQ (reference sequence). The CDR3 covers 15 residues. The ends were cut back, 5 bases at V and 0 bases at J, with 10 bases in the middle. The DNA for the CDR3 is TGTGCCAGCAGCCCCCAGGGCCCAACTAATGAAAAACTGTTTTTT. It codes for CASSPQGPTNEKLFF.

The chain recombines TRBV27 with TRBJ2-1; TRBD1 aligns across 11 bases. The germline gives CDR1 MNHEY, CDR2 SMNVEV (reference sequence). The J segment lost 8 bases and the V segment lost 7 bases, leaving 7 bases of the junction unmatched. This CDR3 contains 14 residues. The CDR3 DNA sequence: TGTGCCAGCACCCGGGACAGGGGGAACGATGAGCAGTTCTTC. Translating gives CASTRDRGNDEQFF.

J is TRBJ2-1 and V is TRBV7-8, with D perhaps assigned TRBD1 or TRBD2 (6 bases each). Germline-derived CDR1 and CDR2 are SGHVS and FQNEAQ. V lost 2 bases and J 7 bases, leaving 24 bases between the germline ends. CDR3 length equals 18 residues. The CDR3 DNA reads TGTGCCAGCAGCTTACGCCCGGCTAGCGAACAGGGCAGGAATGAGCAGTTCTTC. Protein: CASSLRPASEQGRNEQFF.

The chain is built from TRBV15 and TRBJ2-7, with TRBD1 identical over 7 bases. This CDR3 comprises 13 residues. CDR1 LNHNV and CDR2 YYDKDF come from the germline V gene (reference sequence). The V and J ends lost 6 bases and 8 bases, in that order; junction bases with no gene match: 10. DNA of the CDR3: TGTGCCACCAGTTCCGGGACAGTCCTACAGCAGTACTTC. Translated, it gives CATSSGTVLQQYF.

This chain uses TRBV11-3 with TRBJ2-5; the D is unclear. This CDR3 has 14 amino acids. The V gene's germline CDR1 is SGHNT and CDR2 YENEEA. V gave up 1 base and J gave up 3 bases, with 9 bases separating them. The CDR3 sequence: CASSLAYGEETQYF. CDR3 DNA: TGTGCCAGCAGCTTAGCCTATGGGGAAGAGACCCAGTACTTC.

The chain uses TRBV7-8 and TRBJ2-4; possible D gene TRBD2, 5 bases. CDR3 length: 13 amino acids. Germline values: CDR1 SGHVS, CDR2 FQNEAQ. V lost 4 bases and J 8 bases, leaving 12 bases between the germline ends. CDR3 nucleotide sequence: TGTGCCAGCAGCTCTCACGACGGGGACATTCAGTACTTC. The encoded protein is CASSSHDGDIQYF.

This clone was detected only a few times. This chain joins TRBV5-1 and TRBJ2-1; 8 nucleotides align to TRBD2. This CDR3 region has 13 residues. With 4 bases clipped from V and 9 bases from J, the junction kept 6 bases outside the gene matches. Germline V gives CDR1 SGHRS, CDR2 YFSETQ. DNA of the CDR3: TGCGCCAGCAGCGCCCGGGAGGGGAGTGAGCAGTTCTTC. It codes for CASSAREGSEQFF.

This chain connects TRBV5-1 to TRBJ1-2, with a possible D match to TRBD1 (6 bases). The CDR3 consists of 14 residues. The germline gives CDR1 SGHRS, CDR2 YFSETQ. V was pared by 4 bases and J by 8 bases, with 18 bases between. The CDR3 DNA is TGCGCCAGCAGCGAGAACAGGGAGACAAAAGGCTACACCTTC. It is translated as CASSENRETKGYTF.

The V gene is TRBV21-1, the J gene TRBJ1-1. TRBV21-1 corresponds to a pseudogene. The CDR3 contains 16 residues. The CDR3 nucleotides are TGTGCCAGCAGCAAAGGGGGGGGCTGGGAGAACACTGAAGCTTTCTTT. The encoded protein is CASSKGGGWENTEAFF.

V and J are TRBV11-3 and TRBJ1-2; unclear D gene. V lost 8 bases to trimming and J lost 7 bases, with 14 bases between them. The CDR3 extends over 12 amino acids. Looked up from germline, CDR1 is SGHNT and CDR2 is YENEEA. CDR3 in amino acids: CASDSGGSGYTF. As DNA, the CDR3 is TGTGCCAGCGATTCCGGCGGATCTGGCTACACCTTC. Full variable domain (rest looked up from reference TRBV11-3 and TRBJ1-2): EAGVVQSPRYKIIEKKQPVAFWCNPISGHNTLYWYLQNLGQGPELLIRYENEEAVDDSQLPKDRFSAERLKGVDSTLKIQPAELGDSAVYLCASDSGGSGYTFGSGTRLTVV.

The rearrangement uses TRBV27 and TRBJ1-1; D perhaps matches TRBD1 (6 bases). Trimming shortened V by 5 bases and J by 5 bases, and 15 bases separated the two germline ends. Per germline, CDR1 MNHEY and CDR2 SMNVEV (reference sequence). The CDR3 runs to 14 residues. CDR3 protein: CASSLQGWGTEAFF. Written as DNA, the CDR3 is TGTGCCAGCAGTCTCCAGGGGTGGGGAACTGAAGCTTTCTTT.

The J gene is TRBJ2-7, the V gene TRBV27; D is perhaps TRBD1 or TRBD2 (6 bases each). Trimming removed 2 bases at V and 2 bases at J, with 13 bases between. Germline CDR1 and CDR2: MNHEY and SMNVEV (reference sequence). This CDR3 has 15 amino acids. CDR3 region: CASSLNGGLPYEQYF. The CDR3 DNA is TGTGCCAGCAGTTTAAATGGGGGGCTTCCCTACGAGCAGTACTTC.

The V gene is TRBV2, the J gene TRBJ2-2; TRBD1 is a possible D gene (6 bases). Germline V gene sequence: CDR1 SNHLY, CDR2 FYNNEI. The ends were cut back, 8 bases at V and 1 base at J, with 11 bases in the middle. The CDR3 has 14 residues. This chain's CDR3 is CASEAGENTGELFF. Here the CDR3 DNA reads TGTGCCAGCGAGGCAGGGGAGAACACCGGGGAGCTGTTTTTT.

The sample holds a few counts of this clone. The V gene is TRBV5-4, the J gene TRBJ2-6; D gene unclear. This CDR3 has 15 amino acids. Germline V gives CDR1 SGHNT, CDR2 YYREEE (reference sequence). V was pared by 0 bases and J by 4 bases, with 8 bases between. CDR3 nucleotides: TGTGCCAGCAGCTTGGTAGGATCCGGGGCCAACGTCCTGACTTTC. Amino acids: CASSLVGSGANVLTF.

CDR3 bases: TGCAGCGTTGAAGCGGATGTGGCAGATACGCAGTATTTT. As protein: CSVEADVADTQYF. The chain joins TRBV29-1 to TRBJ2-3; unclear D gene. V was trimmed by 1 base and J by 4 bases, leaving 9 bases between them. The germline V gene encodes CDR1 SQVTM and CDR2 ANQGSEA. The CDR3 consists of 13 residues.

Note on this clone: Mismatch with germline at one junction end may stem from a read error. This rearrangement joins TRBV11-2 to TRBJ1-1; D is unclear. Germline V lookup: CDR1 SGHAT, CDR2 FQNNGV. The CDR3 runs 13 residues. The DNA of the CDR3 is TGTGCCAGCAGTTTAGTTCCTTTCACTGAAGCTTTCTTT. Amino acid sequence: CASSLVPFTEAFF.

V usage is TRBV6-1 and J usage is TRBJ2-3; TRBD2 aligns across 11 bases. The CDR3 is 17 residues long. The germline V gene has CDR1 MNHNS and CDR2 SASEGT. Unmatched junction bases numbered 9, after V lost 3 bases and J lost 4 bases. CDR3 coding DNA: TGTGCCAGCAGTGACCGACTAGCGGGGATCTTTGCAGATACGCAGTATTTT. Its protein product is CASSDRLAGIFADTQYF.

The rearrangement links TRBV27 to TRBJ1-1, with 8 bases matching TRBD1. The CDR3 covers 13 residues. CDR1 is MNHEY, CDR2 SMNVEV, per germline (reference sequence). V shed 5 bases, J shed 6 bases, and the junction held 5 bases outside the gene matches. The CDR3 here is CASSDQGASEAFF. CDR3 DNA sequence: TGTGCCAGCAGTGATCAGGGGGCGTCTGAAGCTTTCTTT.

The CDR3 sequence is CASSLAGAAETQYF. The DNA for the CDR3 is TGTGCCAGCAGTTTAGCGGGAGCGGCAGAGACCCAGTACTTC. This sequence joins TRBV27 and TRBJ2-5; 7 bases align to TRBD2. The germline CDR1 and CDR2 sequences are MNHEY and SMNVEV (reference sequence). The CDR3 spans 14 residues. The J segment lost 4 bases and the V segment lost 2 bases, leaving 4 bases of the junction unmatched.